These 17 T cell receptor beta chains share one sample of origin, sequenced in a study of T cells after somatic rescue of genetic block. Libraries were prepared by immunoSEQ multiplex PCR; TCRdb keeps only in-frame clonotypes and omits some of them. The sample has some 67,000 clones, about 91% seen once; the top ten hold around 3%. The sequenced sample consisted of peripheral blood mononuclear cells (PBMCs). The receptors here all came from a man aged 35 to 55.

As regards this clone: This specimen includes other DNA sequences encoding the same CDR3. The V call is TRBV6-5, the J call TRBJ2-5; 11 nucleotides agree with TRBD2. J lost 5 bases, V lost 4 bases, and 6 bases had no gene match. This CDR3 region has 15 residues. CDR1 is MNHEY, CDR2 SVGAGI, per germline. The CDR3 DNA is TGTGCCAGCAGTTCGGGACTAGCGGTCCGGGAGACCCAGTACTTC. It codes for CASSSGLAVRETQYF.

V and J are TRBV27 and TRBJ2-2; the D is unclear. Germline V CDR1 and CDR2: MNHEY, SMNVEV (reference sequence). The CDR3 runs 15 residues. V was pared by 4 bases and J by 2 bases, with 11 bases between. CDR3 sequence: CASSYRFGNTGELFF. The CDR3 DNA sequence: TGTGCCAGCAGTTATAGGTTCGGCAACACCGGGGAGCTGTTTTTT.

V usage is TRBV10-3 and J usage is TRBJ1-6; a weak D match, TRBD1 (6 bases). This CDR3 has 16 amino acids. CDR1 is ENHRY, CDR2 SYGVKD, per germline. V lost 0 bases and J lost 8, with 14 bases in between. For the CDR3, the DNA is TGTGCCATCAGTGAGTCGGGGGCCCCCCGGTATTCACCCCTCCACTTT. Amino acids: CAISESGAPRYSPLHF.

The rearrangement uses TRBV2 and TRBJ2-5; D may match TRBD1 or TRBD2 (6 bases each). The CDR3 loop spans 14 amino acids. CDR1 is SNHLY and CDR2 is FYNNEI in the germline V gene. V was pared by 7 bases and J by 4 bases, with 16 bases between. The CDR3 region is CASTLQGGVETQYF. The CDR3 nucleotides are TGTGCCAGCACCTTACAGGGAGGCGTAGAGACCCAGTACTTC.

The rearrangement joins TRBV2 to TRBJ2-3; tentatively, D is TRBD2 (6 bases). CDR1 SNHLY and CDR2 FYNNEI come from the germline V gene. Trimming stripped 7 bases from V and 5 bases from J, with 13 bases between. CDR3 length: 13 amino acids. The CDR3 DNA is TGTGCCAGCAAGGGCGGGGACGGAGATACGCAGTATTTT. It yields the protein CASKGGDGDTQYF.

This clone came up a few times. V is TRBV10-3 and J is TRBJ1-5, with a possible D match to TRBD1 (5 bases). In germline, CDR1 is ENHRY, CDR2 SYGVKD. The CDR3 has 15 amino acids. The V gene lost 10 bases and the J gene lost 1 base, with 17 bases spanning the gap. CDR3 nucleotide sequence: TGTGCCAGAAACTCCAGACAGCGCAGCAATCAGCCCCAGCATTTT. This translates into CARNSRQRSNQPQHF.

V is TRBV30 and J is TRBJ2-1, with TRBD2 matching 8 bases. The CDR3 loop spans 13 amino acids. The trim removed 1 base at V and 7 bases at J, leaving 3 bases unmatched. CDR1 and CDR2 (germline): GTSNPN, SVGIG (reference sequence). The CDR3 region has the DNA TGTGCCTGGAGTGGAAGACTAGCGAATGAGCAGTTCTTC. Its protein product is CAWSGRLANEQFF.

The chain couples TRBV5-4 to TRBJ2-7; possible D gene TRBD1, 6 bases. The CDR3 sequence is 13 residues long. V was shortened by 2 bases and J by 4 bases, with 10 bases between the two germline ends. CDR1 SGHNT and CDR2 YYREEE come from the germline V gene (reference sequence). DNA of the CDR3: TGTGCCAGCAGCTTTATCGGACAGTACGAGCAGTACTTC. Translated, it gives CASSFIGQYEQYF.

V gene TRBV4-2 combines with J gene TRBJ2-1; 7 nucleotides agree with TRBD2. V was clipped by 1 base and J by 2 bases; unmatched bases: 2. The CDR3 runs to 15 residues. The germline V gene encodes CDR1 LGHNA and CDR2 YNFKEQ. CDR3 loop: CASSQGGGPYNEQFF. CDR3 DNA: TGTGCCAGCAGCCAAGGGGGAGGGCCCTACAATGAGCAGTTCTTC.

The chain links TRBV25-1 to TRBJ2-7; either TRBD1 or TRBD2 may fit D (5 bases each). V lost 0 bases and J lost 0, with 12 bases in between. This CDR3 comprises 16 residues. Germline CDR1 and CDR2: MGHDK and SYGVNS. Written as DNA, the CDR3 is TGTGCCAGCAGTGAATATAAGTGGGGGAGCTCCTACGAGCAGTACTTC. This codes for CASSEYKWGSSYEQYF.

V gene TRBV5-6 combines with J gene TRBJ2-1, with D unclear. Germline values: CDR1 SGHDT, CDR2 YYEEEE. V was shortened by 4 bases and J by 3 bases, with 17 bases between the two germline ends. There are 16 residues in the CDR3. The CDR3 here is CASSQWSGVGYNEQFF. The CDR3 DNA is TGTGCCAGCAGCCAATGGTCTGGAGTTGGCTACAATGAGCAGTTCTTC.

The gene calls are TRBV2 and TRBJ2-2; tentative D call: TRBD2 (6 bases). The length of the CDR3 is 14 residues. The V end lost 6 bases, the J end lost 2 bases, and 10 bases lay between the germline ends. CDR1 and CDR2 (germline): SNHLY, FYNNEI. CDR3 in amino acids: CASSRDSNTGELFF. DNA for the CDR3: TGTGCCAGCAGCCGGGACTCAAACACCGGGGAGCTGTTTTTT.

The chain recombines TRBV16 with TRBJ2-6, with D possibly matching TRBD2 (5 bases). CDR1 and CDR2 (germline): KGHSY, FQNENV. The CDR3 extends over 17 amino acids. V gave up 3 bases and J gave up 0 bases, with 12 bases separating them. The CDR3 reads CASSQSGSSSGANVLTF. The CDR3 DNA reads TGTGCCAGCAGCCAGTCTGGGAGTAGCTCTGGGGCCAACGTCCTGACTTTC. The full variable domain, its missing parts supplied by reference TRBV16 and TRBJ2-6, is GEEVAQTPKHLVRGEGQKAKLYCAPIKGHSYVFWYQQVLKNEFKFLISFQNENVFDETGMPKERFSAKCLPNSPCSLEIQATKLEDSAVYFCASSQSGSSSGANVLTFGAGSRLTVL.

The V call is TRBV4-1, the J call TRBJ2-7, with a possible D match to TRBD1 (6 bases). Germline V gene data show CDR1 as MGHRA and CDR2 as YSYEKL. This CDR3 contains 14 residues. Trimming left V 1 base short and J 6 bases short, with 13 bases between. CDR3 region: CASSQVPGVGEQYF. CDR3 nucleotides: TGCGCCAGCAGCCAAGTCCCAGGGGTGGGCGAGCAGTACTTC.

The genes are TRBV4-3 and TRBJ2-3; D is unclear. V was cut by 8 bases and J by 6 bases, with 24 bases left in between. The CDR3 has 16 amino acids. Germline V gene sequence: CDR1 LGHNA, CDR2 YSLEER. CDR3 in amino acids: CASAQYGHEGADTQYF. The CDR3 DNA sequence: TGCGCCAGCGCCCAGTACGGGCACGAAGGTGCGGATACGCAGTATTTT.

The chain links TRBV7-8 to TRBJ1-5; D call uncertain. Germline loops: CDR1 SGHVS, CDR2 FQNEAQ. CDR3 length: 15 amino acids. The V and J ends lost 5 bases and 0 bases respectively, with 11 bases between them. The CDR3 spells CASSSGRFSNQPQHF. The CDR3 DNA sequence: TGTGCCAGCAGCAGTGGACGGTTTAGCAATCAGCCCCAGCATTTT. Looking up the rest from reference TRBV7-8 and TRBJ1-5 gives the full variable domain: GAGVSQSPRYKVAKRGQDVALRCDPISGHVSLFWYQQALGQGPEFLTYFQNEAQLDKSGLPSDRFFAERPEGSVSTLKIQRTQQEDSAVYLCASSSGRFSNQPQHFGDGTRLSIL.

The chain has TRBV6-5 and TRBJ1-2, with D perhaps matching TRBD1 (5 bases). V was clipped by 5 bases and J by 2 bases, with 12 bases between them. Germline values: CDR1 MNHEY, CDR2 SVGAGI. The CDR3 has 14 residues. CDR3 nucleotides: TGTGCCAGCAGTCCCGGTAGGGACAACTATGGCTACACCTTC. Its translation is CASSPGRDNYGYTF.